The rows below give T cell receptor beta chains drawn from one sample of a study of response to subunit inactivated influenza vaccine. Each CDR3 protein gets one entry after TCRdb re-called the RT-PCR reads with MiXCR. Found here are 750,000 to 850,000 distinct CDR3 sequences, about 18% of them singletons; the top ten hold about a tenth. The specimen comprised PBMCs from blood, sampled less than 6 days after vaccination. The receptors were sampled from a man aged 45 to 65 who received an inactivated influenza vaccine. The conserved cysteine and the conserved F or W are not part of the CDR3 here. Each record gives: V gene, J gene, CDR3 protein.

v_gene: TRBV20-1
j_gene: TRBJ2-7
CDR3aa: SARDLQVYEQY

v_gene: TRBV12-3/TRBV12-4
j_gene: TRBJ2-7
CDR3aa: ASRRGLAGAYEQY

v_gene: TRBV5-6
j_gene: TRBJ2-7
CDR3aa: ASSLYGRNGYEQY

v_gene: TRBV12-3/TRBV12-4
j_gene: TRBJ2-3
CDR3aa: ASRWSTDTQY

v_gene: TRBV6-5
j_gene: TRBJ2-7
CDR3aa: ASSYSFPSVSSYEQY

v_gene: TRBV25-1
j_gene: TRBJ1-4
CDR3aa: ASSESGRTNEKLF

v_gene: TRBV20-1
j_gene: TRBJ1-1
CDR3aa: SARGGRNTINTEAF

v_gene: TRBV20-1
j_gene: TRBJ2-7
CDR3aa: SATAGQGTYEQY

v_gene: TRBV6-2/TRBV6-3
j_gene: TRBJ2-1
CDR3aa: ASRPDRVTYNEQF

v_gene: TRBV6-1
j_gene: TRBJ2-3
CDR3aa: ASSDPRGIYTDTQY

v_gene: TRBV5-1
j_gene: TRBJ1-1
CDR3aa: ASSLSGEGDTEAF

v_gene: TRBV14
j_gene: TRBJ2-7
CDR3aa: ASSQDLSEQY

v_gene: TRBV5-1
j_gene: TRBJ2-3
CDR3aa: ASSVNPGGFTDTQY

v_gene: TRBV6-2/TRBV6-3
j_gene: TRBJ1-2
CDR3aa: ASSYDRSDYGYT

v_gene: TRBV6-5
j_gene: TRBJ1-5
CDR3aa: ASSYKAGRNQPQH

v_gene: TRBV12-3/TRBV12-4
j_gene: TRBJ2-7
CDR3aa: ASRKRGASYEQY

v_gene: TRBV20-1
j_gene: TRBJ2-5
CDR3aa: SAKGQGQETQY

v_gene: TRBV3-1
j_gene: TRBJ2-1
CDR3aa: ASSQERLAEYNEQF

v_gene: TRBV9
j_gene: TRBJ1-2
CDR3aa: ASSVEVGTRGYT

v_gene: TRBV11-2
j_gene: TRBJ2-7
CDR3aa: ASSLAGQGYSYEQY

v_gene: TRBV30
j_gene: TRBJ2-5
CDR3aa: AWSVRGKQETQY

v_gene: TRBV7-3
j_gene: TRBJ2-1
CDR3aa: ASSFWPSSYNEQF

v_gene: TRBV29-1
j_gene: TRBJ2-5
CDR3aa: SVNRGAGRETQY

v_gene: TRBV20-1
j_gene: TRBJ2-1
CDR3aa: SARDAKSDEQF

v_gene: TRBV11-2
j_gene: TRBJ2-7
CDR3aa: ASSYTSGLYEQY

v_gene: TRBV5-1
j_gene: TRBJ2-4
CDR3aa: ASSREAKNIQY

v_gene: TRBV7-2
j_gene: TRBJ1-1
CDR3aa: ASSARALTGEAF

v_gene: TRBV9
j_gene: TRBJ1-2
CDR3aa: ASSVGSGRGYT

v_gene: TRBV19
j_gene: TRBJ2-6
CDR3aa: ASSIGAGTASSGANVLT

v_gene: TRBV3-1
j_gene: TRBJ2-3
CDR3aa: ASSNFDTQY

v_gene: TRBV6-1
j_gene: TRBJ2-3
CDR3aa: AGTPGGGAQY